The 2 T cell receptor beta chains reported below all come from one sample, sequenced in a study of human T cells and chemical hapten exposure. Time point specified: patch test 2, 6 weeks after DPC sensitization. Treatment given: therapeutic diphenylcyclopropenone sensitization with weekly scalp DPC. Each CDR3 protein is one row after TCRdb ran MiXCR on the RACE reads. The table has 73,000 or so distinct CDR3 sequences, about 8% seen once. The sequences come from whole blood, collected in connection with sensitization to the hapten diphenylcyclopropenone (DPC). These receptors originate from a woman between 45 and 60 years old with alopecia areata. Some clones in this sample may be carry-over from other donors' samples.

The V gene is TRBV5-1, the J gene TRBJ1-1; TRBD1 agrees at 7 bases. CDR3 length: 13 residues. V shed 0 bases and J 8 bases; nucleotides not matched to a gene: 4. CDR1 and CDR2 (germline): SGHRS, YFSETQ. The CDR3 DNA reads as TGCGCCAGCAGCTTGGCGGGACAGAGCGAAGCTTTCTTT. The encoded protein is CASSLAGQSEAFF.

This clonotype was recorded at least ten times. This chain joins TRBV4-2 and TRBJ2-1, with D maybe TRBD2 (6 bases). The V end was cut by 0 bases, the J end by 8 bases, with 14 bases between. CDR1 and CDR2 (germline): LGHNA, YNFKEQ. The CDR3 has 15 amino acids. The CDR3 loop is CASSQDDRERDEQFF. CDR3 sequence (DNA): TGTGCCAGCAGCCAAGACGATAGGGAGCGGGATGAGCAGTTCTTC.